The 14 T cell receptor beta chains below come from one sample, sequenced in a study of Ad26.COV2.S vaccination and SARS-CoV-2 variants. The assay was immunoSEQ multiplex PCR, and TCRdb's table has in-frame clones only and misses some. The table records around 300,000 clones, roughly 90% of them present only once. Treatment indicated: around 19 received Ad26.COV2.S at low or high dose, single or two shots; five or six received placebo; per-sample allocation not given. All samples were drawn on day 63, counting from the first vaccine or placebo injection. The material was peripheral blood, obtained in a trial of Ad26.COV2.S vaccine versus placebo. These receptors came from a person aged 18-65 years who received the Ad26.COV2.S COVID-19 vaccine or a placebo.

This chain uses TRBV29-1 with TRBJ1-2, with 7 bases identical to TRBD1. The J segment lost 1 base and the V segment lost 4 bases, leaving 6 bases of the junction unmatched. In germline, CDR1 is SQVTM, CDR2 ANQGSEA. This CDR3 is 14 amino acids long. CDR3 region: CSVAATGINYGYTF. The DNA of the CDR3 is TGCAGCGTTGCAGCGACAGGGATTAACTATGGCTACACCTTC.

The V and J genes are TRBV15 and TRBJ2-2; 7 bases fit TRBD1. The CDR3 covers 14 residues. V lost 4 bases, J lost 5 bases, and 4 bases stayed unmatched. CDR1 is LNHNV, CDR2 YYDKDF, per germline (reference sequence). CDR3 in DNA: TGTGCCACCAGCACCTTGGGACAGACCGGGGAGCTGTTTTTT. This translates into CATSTLGQTGELFF. The variable domain in full, with the rest retrieved from reference TRBV15 and TRBJ2-2, is DAMVIQNPRYQVTQFGKPVTLSCSQTLNHNVMYWYQQKSSQAPKLLFHYYDKDFNNEADTPDNFQSRRPNTSFCFLDIRSPGLGDTAMYLCATSTLGQTGELFFGEGSRLTVL.

The V and J genes are TRBV18 and TRBJ1-1; D might be TRBD1 (5 bases). This CDR3 is 14 amino acids long. The germline V gene has CDR1 KGHSH and CDR2 LQKENI. The V end lost 3 bases, the J end lost 2 bases, and 10 bases lay between the germline ends. The CDR3 is CASSPSGANTEAFF. Written as DNA, the CDR3 is TGTGCCAGCTCACCTAGCGGGGCTAACACTGAAGCTTTCTTT.

The chain joins TRBV7-9 to TRBJ2-2; TRBD1 aligns across 9 bases. This CDR3 spans 19 amino acids. Germline assignment: CDR1 SEHNR and CDR2 FQNEAQ (reference sequence). Unmatched junction bases numbered 11, after V lost 3 bases and J lost 0 bases. The CDR3 region is CASSFHRGPSRTNTGELFF. The CDR3 region has the DNA TGTGCCAGCAGCTTCCACAGGGGGCCGTCCCGGACGAACACCGGGGAGCTGTTTTTT.

The rearrangement joins TRBV5-1 to TRBJ1-4; TRBD1 agrees at 7 bases. Germline trimming cut 4 bases from V and 8 bases from J; bases unmatched to any gene: 11. This CDR3 is 15 amino acids long. CDR1 is SGHRS and CDR2 is YFSETQ in the germline V gene. CDR3 in amino acids: CASSPEGALGEKLFF. DNA of the CDR3: TGCGCCAGCAGCCCGGAGGGGGCGCTTGGGGAAAAACTGTTTTTT.

The sample holds one count of this clone. The J gene is TRBJ2-7, the V gene TRBV5-4, with TRBD1 matching 10 bases. The CDR3 totals 13 residues. CDR1 is SGHNT and CDR2 is YYREEE in the germline V gene (reference sequence). Trimming cost V 4 bases and J 3 bases; bases outside gene matches: 1. CDR3 sequence reads: CASSRDRGYEQYF. In DNA, the CDR3 is TGTGCCAGCAGCCGGGACAGGGGCTACGAGCAGTACTTC.

CDR3 coding DNA: TGTGCCATCAGAGGCGGGGCCGCAGATACGCAGTATTTT. Its translation is CAIRGGAADTQYF. The J gene is TRBJ2-3, the V gene TRBV10-3; maybe TRBD2 (6 bases). Trimming shortened V by 6 bases and J by 4 bases, and 11 bases separated the two germline ends. Germline loops: CDR1 ENHRY, CDR2 SYGVKD. The CDR3 is 13 residues long.

This clone has a single count. This chain connects TRBV28 to TRBJ1-1; no clear D. The CDR3 is made up of 11 amino acids. CDR1 and CDR2 from the germline V gene are MDHEN and SYDVKM. The V and J ends lost 7 bases and 1 base respectively, with 4 bases between them. The CDR3 loop is CASTENTEAFF. CDR3 coding DNA: TGTGCCAGCACCGAGAACACTGAAGCTTTCTTT. The complete variable domain, with remaining parts taken from reference TRBV28 and TRBJ1-1, reads DVKVTQSSRYLVKRTGEKVFLECVQDMDHENMFWYRQDPGLGLRLIYFSYDVKMKEKGDIPEGYSVSREKKERFSLILESASTNQTSMYLCASTENTEAFFGQGTRLTVV.

The chain couples TRBV4-1 to TRBJ2-7; D is perhaps TRBD2 (6 bases). The V end was cut by 1 base, the J end by 8 bases, with 15 bases between. The CDR3 is 14 residues long. Looked up from germline, CDR1 is MGHRA and CDR2 is YSYEKL. The DNA for the CDR3 is TGCGCCAGCAGCCAAGCAGGCGGGGTTTCGAAGCAGTACTTC. Its protein is CASSQAGGVSKQYF.

V usage is TRBV28 and J usage is TRBJ1-6; D might be TRBD1 (5 bases). The CDR3 runs 15 residues. Trimming left V 5 bases short and J 10 bases short, with 18 bases between. Germline V gene data show CDR1 as MDHEN and CDR2 as SYDVKM. This CDR3 reads CASSPPGQGKSPLHF. DNA of the CDR3: TGTGCCAGCAGTCCCCCGGGGCAGGGTAAATCACCCCTCCACTTT.

In its sample, this clone was seen once. The chain has TRBV18 and TRBJ1-1; D call uncertain. V was shortened by 3 bases and J by 6 bases, with 5 bases between the two germline ends. Germline CDR1 is KGHSH and CDR2 is LQKENI. This CDR3 contains 11 residues. The CDR3 sequence is CASSPNSEAFF. In DNA, the CDR3 is TGTGCCAGCTCACCGAATTCTGAAGCTTTCTTT. Full variable domain (missing parts from reference TRBV18 and TRBJ1-1): NAGVMQNPRHLVRRRGQEARLRCSPMKGHSHVYWYRQLPEEGLKFMVYLQKENIIDESGMPKERFSAEFPKEGPSILRIQQVVRGDSAAYFCASSPNSEAFFGQGTRLTVV.

This chain joins TRBV7-9 and TRBJ2-1; 9 bases line up with TRBD2. The CDR3 length is 16 residues. The germline V gene encodes CDR1 SEHNR and CDR2 FQNEAQ (reference sequence). V lost 1 base, J lost 7 bases, and 8 bases stayed unmatched. The CDR3 nucleotides read TGTGCCAGCAGCTTAGTTAGGGCTAGCGGGGCTAATGAGCAGTTCTTC. This gives the protein CASSLVRASGANEQFF.

The gene calls are TRBV2 and TRBJ1-1, with 7 bases aligning to TRBD1. This CDR3 is built from 13 residues. Germline trimming cut 6 bases from V and 4 bases from J; bases unmatched to any gene: 5. CDR1 is SNHLY, CDR2 FYNNEI, per germline. This CDR3 reads CASREPGGTEAFF. CDR3 coding DNA: TGTGCCAGCAGAGAACCAGGGGGCACTGAAGCTTTCTTT.

Remarks on this clone: Other DNA variants within this sample encode the same CDR3. The rearrangement joins TRBV6-5 to TRBJ1-1; D remains unclear. The CDR3 has 14 residues. Germline V lookup: CDR1 MNHEY, CDR2 SVGAGI. Trimming shortened V by 4 bases and J by 0 bases, and 9 bases separated the two germline ends. The chain's CDR3 is CASSSSTVNTEAFF. DNA of the CDR3: TGTGCCAGCAGTTCCTCTACAGTGAACACTGAAGCTTTCTTT.